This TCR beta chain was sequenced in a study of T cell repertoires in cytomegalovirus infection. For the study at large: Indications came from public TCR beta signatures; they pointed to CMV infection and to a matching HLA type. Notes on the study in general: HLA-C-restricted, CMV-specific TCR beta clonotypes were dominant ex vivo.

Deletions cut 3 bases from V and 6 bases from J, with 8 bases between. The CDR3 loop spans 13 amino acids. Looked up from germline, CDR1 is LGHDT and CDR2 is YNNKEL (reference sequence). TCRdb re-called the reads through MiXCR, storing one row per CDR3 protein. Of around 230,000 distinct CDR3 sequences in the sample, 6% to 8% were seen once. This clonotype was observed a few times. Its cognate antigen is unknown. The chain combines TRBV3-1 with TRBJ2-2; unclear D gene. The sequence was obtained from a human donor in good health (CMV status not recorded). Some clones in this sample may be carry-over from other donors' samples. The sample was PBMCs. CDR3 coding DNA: TGTGCCAGCAGCCACGGATCCCCCGGGGAGCTGTTTTTT. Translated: CASSHGSPGELFF.